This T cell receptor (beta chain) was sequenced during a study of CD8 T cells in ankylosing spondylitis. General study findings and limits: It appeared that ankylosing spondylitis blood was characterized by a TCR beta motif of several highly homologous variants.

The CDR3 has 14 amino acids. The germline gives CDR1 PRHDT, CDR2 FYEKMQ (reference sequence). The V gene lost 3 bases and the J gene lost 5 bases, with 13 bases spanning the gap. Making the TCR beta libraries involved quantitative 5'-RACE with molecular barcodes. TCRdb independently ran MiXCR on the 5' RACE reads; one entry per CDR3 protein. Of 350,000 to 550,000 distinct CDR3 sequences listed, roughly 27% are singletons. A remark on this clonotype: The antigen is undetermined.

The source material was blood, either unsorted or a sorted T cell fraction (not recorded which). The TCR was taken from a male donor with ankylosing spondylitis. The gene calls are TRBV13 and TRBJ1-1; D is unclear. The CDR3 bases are TGTGCCAGCAGCTTGAGGACTGGGCGTACTGAAGCTTTCTTT. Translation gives CASSLRTGRTEAFF.